Listed below are T cell receptor beta chains from one sample, sequenced in a study of CD8+CD57+ T cells in acquired aplastic anemia. TCRdb reprocessed the reads with MiXCR, giving one entry per CDR3 protein. The sample lists tens of thousands of distinct CDR3 sequences, around 70% seen once, with approximately 31% in the top ten. The sequencing input was sorted CD4+, CD8+, or CD8+CD57+ T cells (not recorded which) from PBMCs. Source of these receptors: a human donor in good health, serving as a control. The CDR3 runs from the conserved cysteine through the conserved F or W. Each record gives: D gene, clone size, V gene, J gene, CDR3 protein, CDR3 DNA. D genes are given only for firm matches. Only some rows state a clone size, as once, few, many or a class for expanded clones.

d_call: NA; clone_size: NA; v_call: TRBV29-1; j_call: TRBJ2-7; cdr3_aa: CSVRYSYEQYF; cdr3_nt: TGCAGCGTTCGGTACTCCTACGAGCAGTACTTC
d_call: TRBD1; clone_size: NA; v_call: TRBV11-2; j_call: TRBJ2-5; cdr3_aa: CASSLFGTGGASQETQYF; cdr3_nt: TGTGCCAGCAGCTTATTTGGGACAGGGGGCGCAAGCCAAGAGACCCAGTACTTC
d_call: NA; clone_size: once; v_call: TRBV27; j_call: TRBJ2-7; cdr3_aa: CASSSWDTLYEQYF; cdr3_nt: TGTGCCAGCAGTTCCTGGGACACCCTATACGAGCAGTACTTC
d_call: TRBD2; clone_size: NA; v_call: TRBV7-8; j_call: TRBJ2-5; cdr3_aa: CASSLGTSGAETQYF; cdr3_nt: TGTGCCAGCAGCTTAGGGACTAGCGGGGCCGAGACCCAGTACTTC
d_call: NA; clone_size: NA; v_call: TRBV10-2; j_call: TRBJ2-1; cdr3_aa: CASSERFGYNEQFF; cdr3_nt: TGCGCCAGCAGTGAGCGTTTCGGGTACAATGAGCAGTTCTTC
d_call: NA; clone_size: NA; v_call: TRBV2; j_call: TRBJ1-2; cdr3_aa: CASSDGGRGYGYTF; cdr3_nt: TGTGCCAGCAGTGATGGGGGGCGCGGCTATGGCTACACCTTC
d_call: TRBD2; clone_size: once; v_call: TRBV7-7; j_call: TRBJ2-3; cdr3_aa: CASSLAASGGSTDTQYF; cdr3_nt: TGTGCTAGCAGCTTAGCGGCTAGCGGGGGTAGCACAGATACGCAGTATTTT
d_call: NA; clone_size: NA; v_call: TRBV11-3; j_call: TRBJ2-3; cdr3_aa: CASSREVVTDTQYF; cdr3_nt: TGTGCCAGCAGCCGCGAGGTGGTCACAGATACGCAGTATTTT
d_call: TRBD1; clone_size: NA; v_call: TRBV7-9; j_call: TRBJ1-5; cdr3_aa: CASSSTGGGNQPQHF; cdr3_nt: TGTGCCAGCAGCAGCACAGGGGGCGGGAATCAGCCCCAGCATTTT
d_call: NA; clone_size: NA; v_call: TRBV28; j_call: TRBJ2-3; cdr3_aa: CASSTAFGASLLDTQCF; cdr3_nt: TGTGCCAGCAGCACCGCGTTCGGCGCCAGCTTATTAGATACGCAGTGTTTT
d_call: TRBD1; clone_size: NA; v_call: TRBV7-9; j_call: TRBJ2-7; cdr3_aa: CASSLTGNEQYF; cdr3_nt: TGTGCCAGCAGCTTGACAGGGAACGAGCAGTACTTC
d_call: NA; clone_size: NA; v_call: TRBV2; j_call: TRBJ2-5; cdr3_aa: CASSDYEGVAEETQYF; cdr3_nt: TGTGCCAGCAGTGACTACGAGGGAGTAGCGGAAGAGACCCAGTACTTC
d_call: NA; clone_size: once; v_call: TRBV7-9; j_call: TRBJ2-2; cdr3_aa: CASSLTIGELFF; cdr3_nt: TGTGCCAGCAGCTTAACGATCGGGGAGCTGTTTTTT
d_call: NA; clone_size: NA; v_call: TRBV7-9; j_call: TRBJ2-7; cdr3_aa: CASSLGWGTYEQYF; cdr3_nt: TGTGCCAGCAGCTTAGGCTGGGGGACCTACGAGCAGTACTTC
d_call: NA; clone_size: NA; v_call: TRBV19; j_call: TRBJ2-7; cdr3_aa: CASSIEGQPYEQYF; cdr3_nt: TGTGCCAGTAGTATAGAGGGGCAGCCCTACGAGCAGTACTTC
d_call: NA; clone_size: NA; v_call: TRBV7-6; j_call: TRBJ2-3; cdr3_aa: CASKPLASLRWTDTQYF; cdr3_nt: TGTGCCAGCAAACCCCTGGCTAGCTTAAGGTGGACAGATACGCAGTATTTT
d_call: NA; clone_size: NA; v_call: TRBV6-2/TRBV6-3; j_call: TRBJ2-7; cdr3_aa: CAWSSVLLDEQYF; cdr3_nt: TGTGCCTGGAGTTCAGTCCTGTTGGACGAGCAGTACTTC
d_call: NA; clone_size: NA; v_call: TRBV7-3; j_call: TRBJ1-1; cdr3_aa: CASSRDPENTEAFF; cdr3_nt: TGTGCCAGCAGCCGCGATCCAGAGAACACTGAAGCTTTCTTT
d_call: TRBD1; clone_size: NA; v_call: TRBV7-2; j_call: TRBJ1-1; cdr3_aa: CASSLQDRGQAFF; cdr3_nt: TGTGCCAGCAGCTTACAGGACAGGGGGCAAGCTTTCTTT
d_call: TRBD2; clone_size: NA; v_call: TRBV9; j_call: TRBJ2-2; cdr3_aa: CASSVDLAGAAGGELFF; cdr3_nt: TGTGCCAGCAGCGTTGATCTAGCGGGGGCGGCCGGCGGGGAGCTGTTTTTT
d_call: NA; clone_size: many; v_call: TRBV19; j_call: TRBJ1-5; cdr3_aa: CASSITAQQPQHF; cdr3_nt: TGTGCCAGTAGTATTACAGCACAACAGCCCCAGCATTTT
d_call: NA; clone_size: NA; v_call: TRBV2; j_call: TRBJ1-2; cdr3_aa: CASMRGREYGYTF; cdr3_nt: TGTGCCAGCATGAGGGGTCGGGAATATGGCTACACCTTC
d_call: TRBD2; clone_size: NA; v_call: TRBV19; j_call: TRBJ2-1; cdr3_aa: CATGIAGGPQFF; cdr3_nt: TGTGCCACGGGTATAGCGGGAGGGCCTCAGTTCTTC
d_call: NA; clone_size: NA; v_call: TRBV9; j_call: TRBJ2-2; cdr3_aa: CASSEGEWGTGELFF; cdr3_nt: TGTGCCAGCAGCGAGGGGGAGTGGGGCACCGGGGAGCTGTTTTTT
d_call: NA; clone_size: NA; v_call: TRBV7-9; j_call: TRBJ2-5; cdr3_aa: CASSRGSEETQYF; cdr3_nt: TGTGCCAGCAGCCGCGGTTCGGAGGAGACCCAGTACTTC
d_call: NA; clone_size: many; v_call: TRBV4-1; j_call: TRBJ2-3; cdr3_aa: CASSGGAGEGPDTQYF; cdr3_nt: TGCGCCAGCAGCGGGGGGGCGGGAGAGGGGCCAGATACGCAGTATTTT
d_call: NA; clone_size: NA; v_call: TRBV25-1; j_call: TRBJ2-7; cdr3_aa: CASSEYRDRGYEQYF; cdr3_nt: TGTGCCAGCAGTGAATACCGGGACCGAGGGTACGAGCAGTACTTC
d_call: TRBD2; clone_size: NA; v_call: TRBV24-1; j_call: TRBJ2-5; cdr3_aa: CATSDFLAGETQYF; cdr3_nt: TGTGCCACCAGTGATTTCCTAGCGGGCGAGACCCAGTACTTC
d_call: NA; clone_size: NA; v_call: TRBV15; j_call: TRBJ2-1; cdr3_aa: CATSRGGWSYNEQFF; cdr3_nt: TGTGCCACCAGCAGAGGAGGCTGGTCCTACAATGAGCAGTTCTTC
d_call: NA; clone_size: NA; v_call: TRBV15; j_call: TRBJ1-3; cdr3_aa: CATSRRGSGNTIYF; cdr3_nt: TGTGCCACCAGCAGACGAGGATCTGGAAACACCATATATTTT
d_call: TRBD1; clone_size: NA; v_call: TRBV24-1; j_call: TRBJ1-2; cdr3_aa: CATSDRTGGNYGYTF; cdr3_nt: TGTGCCACCAGTGATCGGACAGGGGGAAACTATGGCTACACCTTC
d_call: TRBD2; clone_size: NA; v_call: TRBV5-1; j_call: TRBJ2-1; cdr3_aa: CASSAIAGGYNEQFF; cdr3_nt: TGCGCCAGCAGCGCGATTGCGGGGGGTTACAATGAGCAGTTCTTC